The rows below give T cell receptor beta chains drawn from one sample of a study of beta chain features in type 1 diabetes. Repertoires were generated with immunoSEQ multiplex PCR, while TCRdb's copy carries only in-frame clones and drops some. Of 150,000 to 200,000 clones in the sample, about 9.1% were seen once. Sequencing was done on a sample of central memory CD4+ T cells from blood. Receptor source: a woman under 30 in good health. CDR3s include the opening cysteine and the closing phenylalanine or tryptophan. D genes are given only for firm matches. Size is stated for part of the rows, as once, few or many counts, or as a class when the clone is expanded.

cdr3_aa cdr3_nt clone_size j_call d_call v_call
CASSLALGLKNIQYF TGTGCCAGCAGCTTAGCTCTGGGGCTGAAAAACATTCAGTACTTC few TRBJ2-4 NA TRBV11-1
CASSPRAGTTTNTEAFF TGCGCCAGCAGCCCGAGGGCCGGGACAACCACGAACACTGAAGCTTTCTTT NA TRBJ1-1 NA TRBV5-1
CASSRKEMSVDEQYF TGTGCCAGCAGCCGAAAGGAGATGAGTGTCGACGAGCAGTACTTC few TRBJ2-7 NA TRBV7-9
CASSSLIPGKETQYF TGTGCCAGCAGCAGCTTGATCCCAGGGAAAGAGACCCAGTACTTC few TRBJ2-5 NA TRBV5-4
CASSLSSGGLGEQYF TGTGCCAGCAGCTTATCTAGCGGGGGCCTGGGGGAGCAGTACTTC few TRBJ2-7 TRBD2 TRBV11-3
CASTFGGEYQETQYF TGTGCCAGCACCTTCGGGGGGGAATACCAAGAGACCCAGTACTTC few TRBJ2-5 TRBD2 TRBV2
CAWSPLSATNEKLFF TGTGCCTGGAGTCCCCTTAGTGCAACTAATGAAAAACTGTTTTTT NA TRBJ1-4 NA TRBV30
CASSYTGNLGQPQHF TGTGCCAGCAGCTATACAGGGAATTTGGGCCAGCCCCAGCATTTT few TRBJ1-5 NA TRBV7-9
CASSQGGRYNEQFF TGTGCCAGCAGCCAAGGGGGCAGGTACAATGAGCAGTTCTTC medium-sized TRBJ2-1 NA TRBV14
CASSPVDRGNTEAFF TGCGCCAGCAGCCCGGTGGACAGGGGGAACACTGAAGCTTTCTTT NA TRBJ1-1 TRBD1 TRBV5-1
CASSKGLAGGMADTQYF TGTGCCAGCAGCAAAGGACTAGCGGGAGGTATGGCAGATACGCAGTATTTT few TRBJ2-3 TRBD2 TRBV11-2
CASSPRDRLQETQYF TGTGCCAGCAGCCCGCGGGACAGATTACAAGAGACCCAGTACTTC few TRBJ2-5 NA TRBV7-9
CASSLRAGHGYTF TGTGCCAGCAGCTTGAGGGCCGGCCATGGCTACACCTTC NA TRBJ1-2 NA TRBV13
CASARSTGGTEAFF TGCGCCAGCGCTCGATCAACAGGGGGCACTGAAGCTTTCTTT NA TRBJ1-1 TRBD1 TRBV4-3
CASSPEGTVNQPQHF TGCGCCAGCAGCCCGGAGGGGACAGTCAATCAGCCCCAGCATTTT few TRBJ1-5 TRBD1 TRBV5-1
CASSQDPRQGSEQYF TGCGCCAGCAGCCAAGATCCTCGACAGGGAAGCGAGCAGTACTTC NA TRBJ2-7 TRBD1 TRBV4-3
CASRDTGFGEQFF TGTGCCAGCAGGGATACAGGGTTTGGTGAGCAGTTCTTC NA TRBJ2-1 NA TRBV6-6
CASSLASGGANEQFF TGTGCCAGCAGCTTGGCTAGCGGGGGGGCCAACGAGCAGTTCTTC NA TRBJ2-1 TRBD2 TRBV5-4
CASRGQMNTEAFF TGTGCCAGCCGGGGACAGATGAACACTGAAGCTTTCTTT NA TRBJ1-1 TRBD1 TRBV6-1
CAWSRGTGNTIYF TGTGCCTGGAGTCGAGGAACTGGAAACACCATATATTTT NA TRBJ1-3 NA TRBV30
CASSLRLAGNEQFF TGCGCCAGCAGCTTGAGACTAGCTGGCAATGAGCAGTTCTTC NA TRBJ2-1 TRBD2 TRBV5-1
CASSLGQGQSGANVLTF TGTGCCAGCAGCTTAGGGCAGGGCCAATCTGGGGCCAACGTCCTGACTTTC NA TRBJ2-6 NA TRBV11-3
CASSLVQGNTGELFF TGTGCCAGCAGCTTGGTGCAGGGAAACACCGGGGAGCTGTTTTTT few TRBJ2-2 NA TRBV5-4
CATGTNTGELFF TGTGCCACAGGCACGAACACCGGGGAGCTGTTTTTT NA TRBJ2-2 NA TRBV6-5
CASSSVRGKDTQYF TGTGCCAGCAGTTCAGTTAGGGGAAAGGATACGCAGTATTTT NA TRBJ2-3 NA TRBV11-2
CASSLGQSTDTQYF TGTGCCAGCAGCTTAGGTCAGAGCACAGATACGCAGTATTTT few TRBJ2-3 NA TRBV7-2
CASSYIRGQFF TGTGCCAGCAGTTACATCCGGGGGCAGTTCTTC few TRBJ2-1 NA TRBV6-5
CASSPDRLNEQFF TGCGCCAGCAGCCCGGACAGACTGAATGAGCAGTTCTTC NA TRBJ2-1 NA TRBV4-1
CASSQSPQTSGSSYEQYF TGCGCCAGCAGTCAATCACCCCAAACTAGCGGGAGCTCCTACGAGCAGTACTTC few TRBJ2-7 TRBD2 TRBV23-1
CASSSGLAGVGDTQYF TGTGCCAGCAGCTCGGGACTAGCGGGAGTAGGGGATACGCAGTATTTT NA TRBJ2-3 TRBD2 TRBV11-3
CAISALTGGTEAFF TGTGCCATCAGCGCCCTGACAGGAGGTACTGAAGCTTTCTTT few TRBJ1-1 NA TRBV10-3
CASSDIEGLREQFF TGTGCCAGCAGTGACATCGAGGGTCTGCGCGAGCAGTTCTTC few TRBJ2-1 NA TRBV5-8
CASSYGQTGNTIYF TGTGCCAGCAGTTACGGGCAGACTGGAAACACCATATATTTT few TRBJ1-3 NA TRBV6-5
CASSKIGEVQPQHF TGTGCCAGCAGCAAAATCGGGGAAGTTCAGCCCCAGCATTTT NA TRBJ1-5 NA TRBV21-1
CASSPQPRGATNEKLFF TGTGCCAGCAGTCCCCAGCCCCGGGGTGCAACTAATGAAAAACTGTTTTTT many TRBJ1-4 NA TRBV7-3
CASSPGASNDNEQFF TGTGCCAGCTCACCCGGAGCGAGTAACGACAATGAGCAGTTCTTC many TRBJ2-1 NA TRBV18
CASSSLASFSYEQYF TGTGCCAGCAGCTCACTAGCGAGTTTCTCCTACGAGCAGTACTTC few TRBJ2-7 TRBD2 TRBV7-8
CASSYSVSVGGSPLHF TGTGCCAGCAGTTACTCGGTTAGCGTCGGGGGTTCACCCCTCCACTTT NA TRBJ1-6 NA TRBV6-5
CASSNRSTGPTNEKLFF TGTGCCAGCAGCAACCGCTCCACAGGTCCAACTAATGAAAAACTGTTTTTT NA TRBJ1-4 NA TRBV21-1
CASSPPDRSYGYTF TGTGCCAGCTCACCACCGGACAGGAGCTATGGCTACACCTTC few TRBJ1-2 TRBD1 TRBV18
CASSRTVTGNDYGYTF TGTGCCAGCAGTCGTACCGTGACAGGAAACGACTATGGCTACACCTTC few TRBJ1-2 NA TRBV28
CAWSKGLENIQYF TGTGCCTGGAGTAAGGGGCTGGAAAACATTCAGTACTTC NA TRBJ2-4 NA TRBV30
CASTSAVYEQYF TGTGCCAGCACTTCGGCGGTTTACGAGCAGTACTTC NA TRBJ2-7 NA TRBV6-1
CASTRGTVSYEQYF TGTGCCAGCACTAGGGGGACAGTCTCCTACGAGCAGTACTTC few TRBJ2-7 TRBD1 TRBV2
CASSPRGSGLLLSPLHF TGCGCCAGCAGCCCCAGGGGTTCCGGTCTCCTCCTTTCACCCCTCCACTTT NA TRBJ1-6 NA TRBV4-1
CASLGQGAGGYTF TGTGCCAGCTTGGGACAGGGGGCTGGTGGCTACACCTTC NA TRBJ1-2 TRBD1 TRBV18
CASRDRGLTGELFF TGTGCCAGCAGGGACAGGGGCCTCACCGGGGAGCTGTTTTTT NA TRBJ2-2 TRBD1 TRBV6-6
CASSPQGGSRETQYF TGTGCCAGCTCACCACAAGGAGGGTCCCGGGAGACCCAGTACTTC few TRBJ2-5 NA TRBV18
CASSLLGQGYNEQFF TGCGCCAGCAGCTTGTTAGGACAGGGGTACAATGAGCAGTTCTTC few TRBJ2-1 TRBD1 TRBV5-1
CAIRGRPQHF TGTGCCATCAGGGGGAGGCCCCAGCATTTT few TRBJ1-5 TRBD1 TRBV11-2
CASSLDTGEETQYF TGCGCCAGCAGCTTGGATACGGGAGAAGAGACCCAGTACTTC few TRBJ2-5 NA TRBV5-1
CASSVLADTQYF TGTGCCAGCAGTGTTCTAGCAGATACGCAGTATTTT few TRBJ2-3 NA TRBV2
CASSKTGKETQYF TGTGCCAGCAGCAAAACAGGAAAAGAGACCCAGTACTTC NA TRBJ2-5 NA TRBV21-1